These T cell receptor beta chains were read from a single sample in a study of cytomegalovirus exposure and HLA in healthy donors. Generated by immunoSEQ multiplex PCR, the TCRdb table keeps only in-frame clones and is missing some. The sample carries approximately 150,000 clones, approximately 80% recorded once. The sequenced sample was PBMCs. All receptors come from a man aged 25-40 years in good health and CMV-seronegative. Each CDR3 is given without its conserved first and last residue. Fields, in order: V gene, J gene, CDR3 protein.

TRBV11-2	TRBJ2-7	ASRRDSYEQY
TRBV12-5	TRBJ2-2	ASGYTSGGLTGELF
TRBV7-9	TRBJ1-1	ASSLRGGSRGTEAF
TRBV15	TRBJ2-7	ATSKFREGSSYEQY
TRBV7-2	TRBJ2-7	ASSVTGGSSYEQY
TRBV28	TRBJ2-7	ASSLPSGGETYEQY
TRBV5-8	TRBJ2-3	ASRRQEDTQY
TRBV15	TRBJ2-1	ATSRTGSSYNEQF
TRBV6-5	TRBJ1-3	ASSTGLDGNTIY
TRBV28	TRBJ1-4	ASSLGGAVTEKLF
TRBV28	TRBJ1-1	ASSPPPVTEAF
TRBV2	TRBJ2-3	ASSGLAGGESTDTQY
TRBV9	TRBJ2-6	ASTDDRGLLSGANVLT